The 17 T cell receptor beta chains below all came from one sample that was sequenced in a study of CD8+CD57+ T cells in acquired aplastic anemia. According to the study, genomic DNA was the template for TCR beta VDJ and CDR3 profiling. A single record per CDR3 protein comes from TCRdb applying MiXCR to the reads. The repertoire has 120,000 or so distinct CDR3 sequences, 58% of them found once; the top ten carry about 31%. Previously, flow cytometry had revealed CD8+CD57+ cell expansion in the patients chosen for sequencing. What was sequenced was sorted CD4+, CD8+, or CD8+CD57+ T cells (not recorded which) from PBMCs. All receptors derive from a human donor with aplastic anemia.

The genes are TRBV24-1 and TRBJ2-3; no clear D. CDR1 KGHDR and CDR2 SFDVKD come from the germline V gene. The CDR3 has 14 amino acids. Trimming took off 4 bases at V and 6 bases at J, with 13 bases between the two ends. The CDR3 here is CATSDPLVSDTQYF. CDR3 coding DNA: TGTGCCACCAGTGACCCCCTCGTCTCGGATACGCAGTATTTT.

This chain links TRBV10-3 with TRBJ2-1, with 8 bases fitting TRBD1. This CDR3 spans 13 amino acids. V dropped 7 bases and J dropped 6; count of bases not matched to a gene: 5. Germline-derived CDR1 and CDR2 are ENHRY and SYGVKD. The CDR3 region is CAITSGGFNEQFF. For the CDR3, the DNA is TGTGCCATCACCTCAGGGGGCTTCAATGAGCAGTTCTTC.

The chain recombines TRBV20-1 with TRBJ2-7; D perhaps matches TRBD1 (6 bases). This CDR3 comprises 12 residues. Germline CDR1 reads DFQATT; CDR2 reads SNEGSKA (reference sequence). V was clipped by 5 bases and J by 2 bases, with 10 bases between them. The CDR3 DNA reads TGCAGTGCTCACAGGGACCCCTACGAGCAGTACTTC. Its protein is CSAHRDPYEQYF.

A few counts support this clonotype. The chain recombines TRBV15 with TRBJ1-3; 9 bases are shared with TRBD1. Germline assignment: CDR1 LNHNV and CDR2 YYDKDF (reference sequence). The CDR3 loop spans 15 amino acids. The ends lost 8 bases at V and 8 bases at J; junction bases unmatched: 13. CDR3 residues: CATGSTRTGVDTIYF. Here the CDR3 DNA reads TGTGCCACCGGATCCACGCGGACAGGGGTAGACACCATATATTTT.

This chain joins TRBV7-7 and TRBJ2-1; D possibly corresponds to TRBD2 (5 bases). Germline V gene lookup returns CDR1 SSHAT and CDR2 FNYEAQ (reference sequence). V shed 0 bases and J shed 3 bases, with 6 bases lying between them. The CDR3 totals 14 residues. This chain's CDR3 is CASSLAGVYNEQFF. In nucleotides, the CDR3 is TGTGCCAGCAGCTTAGCGGGAGTCTACAATGAGCAGTTCTTC.

This clonotype was seen at least ten times. V is TRBV7-9 and J is TRBJ2-5; 10 bases align to TRBD1. The V segment lost 5 bases and the J segment 13 bases; nucleotides outside the gene matches: 13. The V gene's germline CDR1 is SEHNR and CDR2 FQNEAQ (reference sequence). The CDR3 is 14 amino acids. CDR3: CASSAGQGPLGPYF. As DNA, the CDR3 is TGTGCCAGCAGCGCGGGACAGGGGCCCCTGGGGCCGTACTTC.

This clonotype occurred a few times. CDR3 bases: TGCAGCGGTAACAGTGGGGCGGTGGAGACCCAGTACTTC. It translates to CSGNSGAVETQYF. The chain carries TRBV29-1 and TRBJ2-5; D perhaps matches TRBD1 (5 bases). Germline lookup yields CDR1 SQVTM and CDR2 ANQGSEA. V gave up 7 bases and J gave up 5 bases, with 17 bases separating them. The CDR3 contains 13 residues.

The genes are TRBV10-3 and TRBJ2-7, with 8 bases aligning to TRBD2. CDR3 length equals 15 residues. Germline CDR1 reads ENHRY; CDR2 reads SYGVKD. Trimming took 2 bases from V and 5 from J; bases not matched to a gene: 8. DNA of the CDR3: TGTGCCATCAGTGAGCATCGGGAGGGAGCGAACGAGCAGTACTTC. Protein product: CAISEHREGANEQYF.

V is TRBV19 and J is TRBJ2-2; 8 bases fit TRBD1. After removal of 4 bases from V and 6 bases from J, the junction contained 7 bases not matched to a gene. The CDR3 runs 15 residues. The germline V gene encodes CDR1 LNHDA and CDR2 SQIVND (reference sequence). The CDR3 DNA sequence: TGTGCCAGTAGTACCCCAGGACAGGGCGCCGGGGAGCTGTTTTTT. Encoded protein: CASSTPGQGAGELFF.

V and J are TRBV2 and TRBJ2-2; D not certain. The CDR3 spans 14 residues. Germline lookup yields CDR1 SNHLY and CDR2 FYNNEI. The V end was cut by 5 bases, the J end by 3 bases, with 10 bases between. The CDR3 DNA follows: TGTGCCAGCAGTCGGGCAGGCTACACCGGGGAGCTGTTTTTT. Translated, it gives CASSRAGYTGELFF.

V and J are TRBV2 and TRBJ1-1; D is uncertain. This CDR3 has 13 residues. Germline lookup yields CDR1 SNHLY and CDR2 FYNNEI. V was shortened by 4 bases and J by 4 bases, with 10 bases between the two germline ends. The CDR3 loop reads CASSGPRGTEAFF. The DNA for the CDR3 is TGTGCCAGCAGTGGTCCTCGGGGCACTGAAGCTTTCTTT.

A word on this clonotype: One end of the junction does not line up with germline, which may come from a read error. The rearrangement links TRBV24-1 to TRBJ2-2; 7 bases are a match to TRBD2. Germline CDR1 and CDR2: KGHDR and SFDVKD. The CDR3 spans 16 residues. The CDR3 DNA sequence: TGTGCCACCAGTGATAGCGGGACGACGAACACCGGGGAGCTGTTCTTT. It yields the protein CATSDSGTTNTGELFF.

V gene TRBV15 combines with J gene TRBJ2-1; D may correspond to TRBD1 or TRBD2 (5 bases each). V dropped 8 bases and J dropped 4 bases, with 18 bases sitting between them. From germline, CDR1 is LNHNV and CDR2 YYDKDF (reference sequence). This CDR3 comprises 15 residues. The CDR3 sequence: CATVLWDGTYNEQFF. The CDR3 DNA follows: TGTGCCACCGTTTTATGGGACGGAACTTACAATGAGCAGTTCTTC.

The rearrangement links TRBV19 to TRBJ1-2; D is ambiguous. The V gene's germline CDR1 is LNHDA and CDR2 SQIVND (reference sequence). Trimming took off 2 bases at V and 7 bases at J, with 8 bases between the two ends. The CDR3 consists of 12 residues. The CDR3 nucleotides read TGTGCCAGTAGTATACCCGCGAGTGGCTACACCTTC. Residues: CASSIPASGYTF.

The chain has TRBV27 and TRBJ2-7; 12 bases map to TRBD1. V gave up 6 bases and J gave up 5 bases; unmatched junction bases: 5. CDR3 length: 14 amino acids. Germline V CDR1 and CDR2: MNHEY, SMNVEV (reference sequence). The CDR3 loop is CASRSGQGAHEQYF. For the CDR3, the DNA is TGTGCCAGCAGATCGGGACAGGGGGCACACGAGCAGTACTTC.

The chain couples TRBV10-3 to TRBJ2-1, with 10 bases that match TRBD2. Per germline, CDR1 ENHRY and CDR2 SYGVKD. The CDR3 totals 15 residues. V dropped 4 bases and J dropped 0; count of bases not matched to a gene: 0. The CDR3 bases are TGTGCCATCAGTGGGACTAGCGGCTCCTACAATGAGCAGTTCTTC. Its translation: CAISGTSGSYNEQFF.

J is TRBJ1-5 and V is TRBV15; perhaps TRBD1 as D (6 bases). This CDR3 region has 15 residues. Trimming left V 5 bases short and J 6 bases short, with 17 bases between. Looked up from germline, CDR1 is LNHNV and CDR2 is YYDKDF (reference sequence). This CDR3 is CATSPLLRGGQPQHF. The CDR3 region has the DNA TGTGCCACCAGCCCACTCCTAAGGGGGGGTCAGCCCCAGCATTTT. The variable domain in full, completed from reference TRBV15 and TRBJ1-5, reads DAMVIQNPRYQVTQFGKPVTLSCSQTLNHNVMYWYQQKSSQAPKLLFHYYDKDFNNEADTPDNFQSRRPNTSFCFLDIRSPGLGDTAMYLCATSPLLRGGQPQHFGDGTRLSIL.